One sample yielded the 20 T cell receptor beta chains listed below, sequenced in a study of OX40 agonist ivuxolimab in advanced cancers. Receptors were amplified or captured by the immunoSEQ multiplex PCR assay. Entries here come from immuneACCESS through TCRdb and include only in-frame sequences with V and J called. Some clones fail to appear in such tables; in the studies checked, an unresolved V gene covers under half of the shortfall, and the cause of the remainder is unknown. The sample table holds some 90,000 clones, of which around 91% were seen once. Approximately 0.78% of the sample is held by the ten biggest clonotypes. Sample: CD4+ or CD8+ T cells sorted from blood, taken in a trial of the OX40 agonist ivuxolimab. These receptors were taken from an adult with an advanced solid tumor such as melanoma, head and neck, liver or kidney cancer.

The chain joins TRBV9 to TRBJ2-7, with TRBD2 identical over 14 bases. This CDR3 has 15 amino acids. Germline V gives CDR1 SGDLS, CDR2 YYNGEE. Trimming cost V 2 bases and J 3 bases; bases outside gene matches: 1. CDR3 bases: TGTGCCAGCAGCGTGGGACTAGCGGGAGTCTACGAGCAGTACTTC. Translating it yields CASSVGLAGVYEQYF.

The chain uses TRBV7-3 and TRBJ2-6; D is perhaps TRBD1 or TRBD2 (5 bases each). The length of the CDR3 is 19 residues. V dropped 1 base and J dropped 1 base, with 17 bases sitting between them. From germline, CDR1 is SGHTA and CDR2 FQGTGA. CDR3 protein: CASSLRGTSAQSGANVLTF. The DNA of the CDR3 is TGTGCCAGCAGCTTAAGAGGGACCTCCGCCCAGTCTGGGGCCAACGTCCTGACTTTC.

The chain has TRBV30 and TRBJ1-3; D unclear. Trimming left V 3 bases short and J 11 bases short, with 17 bases between. CDR3 size: 13 residues. Germline V gives CDR1 GTSNPN, CDR2 SVGIG (reference sequence). Here the CDR3 DNA reads TGTGCCTGGAGGCCCACAGCGGTAACCTCCATATATTTT. Its translation: CAWRPTAVTSIYF.

The CDR3 DNA reads TGTGCCAGCAGAGTTGGGACAGCCTATGGCTACACCTTC. Its protein product is CASRVGTAYGYTF. This chain uses TRBV5-5 with TRBJ1-2; 7 bases agree with TRBD1. This CDR3 has 13 amino acids. The trim removed 5 bases at V and 4 bases at J, leaving 5 bases unmatched. Germline loops: CDR1 SGHKS, CDR2 YYEKEE (reference sequence).

The chain combines TRBV5-6 with TRBJ2-2, with TRBD2 matching 7 bases. The CDR3 spans 17 residues. Losses at the gene ends were 3 bases for V and 2 bases for J; bases not matched to a gene: 10. Germline lookup yields CDR1 SGHDT and CDR2 YYEEEE. In DNA, the CDR3 is TGTGCCAGCAGCTGGGAGGCTAGCGGAGCCAACACCGGGGAGCTGTTTTTT. Translating gives CASSWEASGANTGELFF.

This chain joins TRBV6-5 and TRBJ2-5, with D possibly called TRBD1 or TRBD2 (5 bases each). The CDR3 length is 15 residues. From germline, CDR1 is MNHEY and CDR2 SVGAGI. Deletions cut 2 bases from V and 5 bases from J, with 15 bases between. CDR3 region: CASSYARGWGETQYF. CDR3 coding DNA: TGTGCCAGCAGTTACGCTAGAGGGTGGGGGGAGACCCAGTACTTC.

The J gene is TRBJ1-2, the V gene TRBV5-1, with a weak D call TRBD1 (5 bases). The germline CDR1 and CDR2 sequences are SGHRS and YFSETQ. Trimming shortened V by 4 bases and J by 1 base, and 23 bases separated the two germline ends. The CDR3 spans 18 residues. The CDR3 loop is CASSNYVPGRELNYGYTF. In DNA, the CDR3 is TGCGCCAGCAGCAATTACGTCCCGGGACGGGAGCTTAACTATGGCTACACCTTC.

The CDR3 reads CASSFRGLLPNEKLFF. The CDR3 DNA reads as TGTGCCAGCAGCTTCAGGGGGCTTCTGCCTAATGAAAAACTGTTTTTT. V and J are TRBV7-2 and TRBJ1-4, with 8 bases aligning to TRBD1. CDR3 size: 16 residues. V trimming: 3 bases; J trimming: 3 bases; junction bases outside the gene matches: 6. Germline V lookup: CDR1 SGHTA, CDR2 FQGNSA. The full variable domain, with the rest looked up from reference TRBV7-2 and TRBJ1-4, is GAGVSQSPSNKVTEKGKDVELRCDPISGHTALYWYRQSLGQGLEFLIYFQGNSAPDKSGLPSDRFSAERTGGSVSTLTIQRTQQEDSAVYLCASSFRGLLPNEKLFFGSGTQLSVL.

The CDR3 spells CATATGGKETQYF. Written as DNA, the CDR3 is TGTGCCACCGCGACAGGGGGCAAGGAGACCCAGTACTTC. V gene TRBV19 combines with J gene TRBJ2-5, with 10 bases fitting TRBD1. Germline CDR1 LNHDA, CDR2 SQIVND (reference sequence). Germline trimming cut 10 bases from V and 5 bases from J; bases unmatched to any gene: 7. This CDR3 is 13 amino acids long.

CDR3 residues: CAWSVLPGITYNEQFF. CDR3 DNA: TGTGCCTGGAGTGTACTCCCGGGGATAACCTACAATGAGCAGTTCTTC. The chain uses TRBV30 and TRBJ2-1, with D perhaps TRBD2 (5 bases). Germline-derived CDR1 and CDR2 are GTSNPN and SVGIG (reference sequence). Trimming took 0 bases from V and 2 from J, leaving 14 bases between them. The CDR3 contains 16 residues.

In regard to this clone: One end of the junction is discordant with germline, which a read error may explain. This sequence joins TRBV7-8 and TRBJ2-3; D uncertain. CDR1 is SGHVS and CDR2 is FQNEAQ in the germline V gene. The CDR3 covers 13 residues. CDR3 sequence reads: CASSLRPTDGVDF. In DNA, the CDR3 is TGTGCCAGCAGCTTACGTCCAACCGACGGTGTGGATTTT.

The chain has TRBV2 and TRBJ1-2; D is ambiguous. V lost 7 bases and J 2 bases, leaving 5 bases between the germline ends. From germline, CDR1 is SNHLY and CDR2 FYNNEI. CDR3 length: 11 amino acids. The CDR3 sequence: CASIGNYGYTF. CDR3 DNA: TGTGCCAGCATAGGGAACTATGGCTACACCTTC.

The V gene is TRBV11-1, the J gene TRBJ2-2; the D gene is possibly TRBD2 (6 bases). Germline V gives CDR1 SGHAT, CDR2 FQDESV (reference sequence). The CDR3 consists of 14 residues. V was cut by 6 bases and J by 4 bases, with 12 bases left in between. CDR3 protein: CASRGAGATGELFF. The DNA for the CDR3 is TGTGCCAGCAGGGGAGCGGGTGCCACCGGGGAGCTGTTTTTT.

The rearrangement links TRBV30 to TRBJ2-1, with TRBD2 matching 9 bases. The CDR3 has 16 amino acids. V was clipped by 2 bases and J by 5 bases; unmatched bases: 10. In germline, CDR1 is GTSNPN, CDR2 SVGIG (reference sequence). Here the CDR3 reads CAWSPLAGDVNNEQFF. The CDR3 nucleotides read TGTGCCTGGAGTCCTTTAGCGGGAGACGTAAACAATGAGCAGTTCTTC.

The chain uses TRBV9 and TRBJ2-1; D is unclear. The CDR3 is 13 residues long. Germline V gene lookup returns CDR1 SGDLS and CDR2 YYNGEE. V gave up 1 base and J gave up 5 bases, with 7 bases separating them. CDR3 in amino acids: CASSVSRNNEQFF. As DNA, the CDR3 is TGTGCCAGCAGCGTAAGCAGAAACAATGAGCAGTTCTTC.

The V and J genes are TRBV9 and TRBJ1-2; D remains unclear. Trimming shortened V by 0 bases and J by 8 bases, and 14 bases separated the two germline ends. Per germline, CDR1 SGDLS and CDR2 YYNGEE. This CDR3 comprises 14 residues. For the CDR3, the DNA is TGTGCCAGCAGCGTAGAACCAGGCGTCGCGGGCTACACCTTC. Translation gives CASSVEPGVAGYTF.

V gene TRBV15 combines with J gene TRBJ2-5; maybe TRBD2 (5 bases). The germline V and J ends were trimmed by 8 bases and 5 bases, with 15 bases remaining between them. CDR1 and CDR2 (germline): LNHNV, YYDKDF (reference sequence). There are 13 residues in the CDR3. CDR3 sequence reads: CATRRGQTETQYF. In DNA, the CDR3 is TGTGCCACCCGAAGAGGGCAGACGGAGACCCAGTACTTC.

This chain connects TRBV5-5 to TRBJ1-5; D gene ambiguous. The CDR3 spans 15 residues. Germline V gives CDR1 SGHKS, CDR2 YYEKEE (reference sequence). With 0 bases removed from V and 3 bases from J, the gap between germline ends came to 10 bases. The CDR3 DNA is TGTGCCAGCAGCTTGGTGATAGCAGACAATCAGCCCCAGCATTTT. It yields the protein CASSLVIADNQPQHF.

V gene TRBV5-1 combines with J gene TRBJ2-2; weak D call: TRBD1 (6 bases). V lost 7 bases to trimming and J lost 1 base, with 14 bases between them. Per the germline V gene, CDR1 is SGHRS and CDR2 is YFSETQ. The CDR3 has 15 amino acids. The CDR3 loop reads CASELGTLNTGELFF. The CDR3 coding sequence is TGCGCCAGCGAGCTTGGGACATTGAACACCGGGGAGCTGTTTTTT.

The chain carries TRBV10-3 and TRBJ2-7, with D unclear. The length of the CDR3 is 14 residues. V lost 10 bases and J lost 0, with 16 bases in between. Per the germline V gene, CDR1 is ENHRY and CDR2 is SYGVKD. CDR3 in amino acids: CASSPSSRSYEQYF. CDR3 nucleotides: TGTGCCAGCAGCCCGTCTTCCCGCTCCTACGAGCAGTACTTC.